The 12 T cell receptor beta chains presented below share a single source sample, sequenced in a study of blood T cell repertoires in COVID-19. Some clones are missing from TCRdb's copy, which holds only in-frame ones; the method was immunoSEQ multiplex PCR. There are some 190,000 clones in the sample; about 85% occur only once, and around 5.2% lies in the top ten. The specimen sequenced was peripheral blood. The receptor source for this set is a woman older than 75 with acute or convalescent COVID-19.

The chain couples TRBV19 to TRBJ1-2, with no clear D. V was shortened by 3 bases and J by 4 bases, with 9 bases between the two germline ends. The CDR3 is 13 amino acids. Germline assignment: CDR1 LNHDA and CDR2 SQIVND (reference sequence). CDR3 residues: CASSIGVTYGYTF. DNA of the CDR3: TGTGCCAGTAGTATCGGTGTTACCTATGGCTACACCTTC.

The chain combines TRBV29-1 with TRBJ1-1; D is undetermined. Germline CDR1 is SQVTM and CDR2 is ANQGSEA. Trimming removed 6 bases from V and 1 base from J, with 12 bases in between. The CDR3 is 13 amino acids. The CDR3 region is CSVGERPNTEAFF. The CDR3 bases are TGCAGCGTGGGAGAGAGACCGAACACTGAAGCTTTCTTT.

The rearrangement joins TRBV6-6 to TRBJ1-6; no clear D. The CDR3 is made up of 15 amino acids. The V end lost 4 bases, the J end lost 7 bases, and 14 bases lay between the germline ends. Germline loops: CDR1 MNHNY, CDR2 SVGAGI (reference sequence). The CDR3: CASSSVDNRNSPLHF. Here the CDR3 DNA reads TGTGCCAGCAGTTCCGTAGACAACCGCAATTCACCCCTCCACTTT.

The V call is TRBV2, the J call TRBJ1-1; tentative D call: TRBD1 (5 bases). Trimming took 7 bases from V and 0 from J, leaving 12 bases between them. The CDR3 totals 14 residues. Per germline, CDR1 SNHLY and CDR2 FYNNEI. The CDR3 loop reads CASIYDSLNTEAFF. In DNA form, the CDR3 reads TGTGCCAGCATATATGACAGCCTGAACACTGAAGCTTTCTTT.

In nucleotides, the CDR3 is TGTGCCAGCAGTTTTACAGGGTTTAGCAATCAGCCCCAGCATTTT. Translating gives CASSFTGFSNQPQHF. The chain combines TRBV7-2 with TRBJ1-5; D perhaps matches TRBD1 (6 bases). Trimming removed 6 bases at V and 0 bases at J, with 12 bases between. The CDR3 is 15 amino acids. Germline V gene sequence: CDR1 SGHTA, CDR2 FQGNSA.

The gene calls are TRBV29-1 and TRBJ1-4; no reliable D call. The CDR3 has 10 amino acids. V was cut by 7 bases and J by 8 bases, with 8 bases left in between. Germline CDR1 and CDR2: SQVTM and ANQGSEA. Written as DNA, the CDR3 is TGCAGCGCCTTACACGAAAAACTGTTTTTT. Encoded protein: CSALHEKLFF.

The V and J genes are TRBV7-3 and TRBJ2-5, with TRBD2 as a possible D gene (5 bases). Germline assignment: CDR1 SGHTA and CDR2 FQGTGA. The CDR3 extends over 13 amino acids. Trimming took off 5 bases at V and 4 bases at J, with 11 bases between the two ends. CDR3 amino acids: CASSGQGRETQYF. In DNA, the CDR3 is TGTGCCAGCAGCGGGCAAGGGAGAGAGACCCAGTACTTC.

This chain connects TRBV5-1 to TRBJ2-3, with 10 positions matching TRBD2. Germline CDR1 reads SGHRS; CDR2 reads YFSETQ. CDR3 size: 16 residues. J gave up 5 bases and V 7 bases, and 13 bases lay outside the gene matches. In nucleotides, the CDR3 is TGCGCCAGCCGAGCGGCTCTAGCGGGAGTGGAAGATACGCAGTATTTT. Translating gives CASRAALAGVEDTQYF.

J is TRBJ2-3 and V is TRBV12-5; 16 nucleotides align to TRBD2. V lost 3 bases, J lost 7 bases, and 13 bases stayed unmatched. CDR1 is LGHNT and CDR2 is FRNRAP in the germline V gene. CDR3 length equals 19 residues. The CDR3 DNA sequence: TGTGCTAGTGGTTTTGCGGGGACTAGCGGGAGGGCGCCGATCTATACGCAGTATTTT. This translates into CASGFAGTSGRAPIYTQYF.

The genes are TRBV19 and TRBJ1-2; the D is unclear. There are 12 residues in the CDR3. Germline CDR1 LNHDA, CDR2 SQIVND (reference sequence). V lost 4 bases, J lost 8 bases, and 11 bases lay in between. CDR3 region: CASSRFTEGYTF. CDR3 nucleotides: TGTGCCAGTAGTAGATTTACGGAGGGCTACACCTTC.

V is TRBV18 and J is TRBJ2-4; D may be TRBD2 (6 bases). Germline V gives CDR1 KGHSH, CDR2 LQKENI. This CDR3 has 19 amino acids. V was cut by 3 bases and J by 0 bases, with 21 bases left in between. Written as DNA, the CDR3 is TGTGCCAGCTCACCTCAGATTTCACGCGGGGACCTAGCCAAAAACATTCAGTACTTC. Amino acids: CASSPQISRGDLAKNIQYF. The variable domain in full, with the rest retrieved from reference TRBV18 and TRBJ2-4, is NAGVMQNPRHLVRRRGQEARLRCSPMKGHSHVYWYRQLPEEGLKFMVYLQKENIIDESGMPKERFSAEFPKEGPSILRIQQVVRGDSAAYFCASSPQISRGDLAKNIQYFGAGTRLSVL.

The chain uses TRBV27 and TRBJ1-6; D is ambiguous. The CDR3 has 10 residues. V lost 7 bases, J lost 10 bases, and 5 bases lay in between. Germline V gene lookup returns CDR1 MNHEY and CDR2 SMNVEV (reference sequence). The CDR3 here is CASTGSPLHF. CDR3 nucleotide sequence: TGTGCCAGCACGGGATCACCCCTCCACTTT.